This T cell receptor beta chain was obtained from a study of graft-versus-host responses after intestinal transplantation. Study-level information: Recipients had multivisceral, liver-intestinal, or isolated intestinal transplants. All recipients got anti-thymocyte globulin induction, then tacrolimus and steroids for approximately 3 years.

Clones were sequenced by immunoSEQ multiplex PCR, and TCRdb holds only the in-frame ones, with some missing. The table shows about 130,000 clones, with about nine tenths occurring only once. As concerns this clone: Its antigen is unknown.

The CDR3 is 15 residues long. The germline CDR1 and CDR2 sequences are SGHDT and YYEEEE. Deletions cut 5 bases from V and 0 bases from J, with 15 bases between. The material sequenced was unstimulated CD4+ T cells sorted from spleen or lymph node cells, taken before intestinal transplant. This sequence joins TRBV5-6 and TRBJ2-7; D tentatively fits TRBD1 or TRBD2 (5 bases each). This receptor was taken from a human donor who received an intestinal transplant. This CDR3 reads CASRKRDRYSYEQYF. In nucleotides, the CDR3 is TGTGCCAGCAGGAAAAGGGACCGTTACTCCTACGAGCAGTACTTC.